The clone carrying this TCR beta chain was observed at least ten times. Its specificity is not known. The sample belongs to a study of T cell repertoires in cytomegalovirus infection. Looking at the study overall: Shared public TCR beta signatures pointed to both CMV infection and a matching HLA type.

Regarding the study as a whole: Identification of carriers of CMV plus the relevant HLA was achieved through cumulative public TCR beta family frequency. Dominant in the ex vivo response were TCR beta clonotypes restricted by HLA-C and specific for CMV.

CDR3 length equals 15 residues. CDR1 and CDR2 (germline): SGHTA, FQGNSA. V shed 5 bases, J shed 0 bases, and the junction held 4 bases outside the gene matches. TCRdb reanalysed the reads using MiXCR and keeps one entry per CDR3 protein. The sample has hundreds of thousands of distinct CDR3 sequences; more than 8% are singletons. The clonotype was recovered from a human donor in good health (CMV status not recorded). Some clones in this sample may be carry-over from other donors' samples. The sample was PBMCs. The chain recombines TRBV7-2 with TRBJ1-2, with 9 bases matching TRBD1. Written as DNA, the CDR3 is TGTGCCAGCAGCCATACAGGGGGCACTAACTATGGCTACACCTTC. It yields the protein CASSHTGGTNYGYTF.